This T cell receptor (beta chain) is drawn from a study of graft-versus-host responses after intestinal transplantation. Study-level background: Each transplant was multivisceral, liver-intestinal, or isolated intestinal. All recipients got anti-thymocyte globulin induction, then tacrolimus and steroids for roughly three years. Study-wide findings and caveats: GvH clonotypes were identified within recipient marrow, with a subset emerging first in ileum or blood.

Repertoires were generated with immunoSEQ multiplex PCR, while TCRdb's copy carries only in-frame clones and drops some. The table lists about 100,000 clones, about 90% of them singletons. V was pared by 2 bases and J by 8 bases, with 16 bases between. Germline V gene lookup returns CDR1 SGHVS and CDR2 FNYEAQ. The CDR3 has 15 residues. As to this clone: Its antigen remains unknown.

J is TRBJ2-1 and V is TRBV7-6; no clear D. This sequence was found in a human donor who received an intestinal transplant. The material sequenced was unstimulated CD4+ T cells sorted from spleen or lymph node cells, taken before intestinal transplant. The CDR3 bases are TGTGCCAGCAGCTTAAGTCCGGCCCCAAGTTATGAGCAGTTCTTC. Residues: CASSLSPAPSYEQFF. The full variable domain, its missing parts supplied by reference TRBV7-6 and TRBJ2-1, is GAGVSQSPRYKVTKRGQDVALRCDPISGHVSLYWYRQALGQGPEFLTYFNYEAQQDKSGLPNDRFSAERPEGSISTLTIQRTEQRDSAMYRCASSLSPAPSYEQFFGPGTRLTVL.